A selection of T cell receptor beta chains follows, all from one sample in a study of blood T cells in healthy people across ages. TCRdb called the 5' RACE reads again in MiXCR, with one record for every CDR3 protein. The profile covers roughly 800,000 distinct CDR3 sequences, with about 36% appearing a single time and under 15% taken by the ten largest. The specimen was blood. The receptors were sampled from a man younger than 35 in good health. CDR3s include the opening cysteine and the closing phenylalanine or tryptophan. Fields, in order: clone size, J gene, V gene, D gene, CDR3 protein, CDR3 DNA. The D gene is left open where the match is weak. Clone size, where shown, is once, few, many, or a class for clones that have expanded.

clone_size: few; j_call: TRBJ1-4; v_call: TRBV4-2; d_call: -; cdr3_aa: CASSQIPGQEEEKLFF; cdr3_nt: TGTGCCAGCAGCCAGATCCCGGGACAAGAGGAAGAAAAACTGTTTTTT
clone_size: -; j_call: TRBJ2-3; v_call: TRBV20-1; d_call: -; cdr3_aa: CSARVLSTDTQYF; cdr3_nt: TGCAGTGCTAGAGTCCTAAGCACAGATACGCAGTATTTT
clone_size: -; j_call: TRBJ2-5; v_call: TRBV7-9; d_call: -; cdr3_aa: CASSVIPMETQYF; cdr3_nt: TGTGCCAGCAGCGTAATCCCAATGGAGACCCAGTACTTC
clone_size: -; j_call: TRBJ2-1; v_call: TRBV20-1; d_call: TRBD2; cdr3_aa: CSAYPIAGVGNEQFF; cdr3_nt: TGCAGTGCATACCCGATAGCGGGCGTGGGGAATGAGCAGTTCTTC
clone_size: -; j_call: TRBJ2-7; v_call: TRBV3-1; d_call: TRBD1; cdr3_aa: CASSQTRDSRSSYNEQYF; cdr3_nt: TGTGCCAGCAGCCAGACCCGGGACAGCCGCTCCTCCTACAATGAGCAGTACTTC
clone_size: -; j_call: TRBJ2-1; v_call: TRBV5-1; d_call: TRBD1; cdr3_aa: CASSFLQGADEQFF; cdr3_nt: TGCGCCAGCAGCTTTTTGCAGGGGGCTGATGAGCAGTTCTTC
clone_size: -; j_call: TRBJ2-5; v_call: TRBV20-1; d_call: -; cdr3_aa: CSARGGGETQYF; cdr3_nt: TGCAGTGCTAGGGGGGGTGGCGAGACCCAGTACTTC
clone_size: many; j_call: TRBJ2-5; v_call: TRBV11-1; d_call: -; cdr3_aa: CASSLVQVLETQYF; cdr3_nt: TGTGCCAGCAGCTTAGTACAGGTTCTGGAGACCCAGTACTTC
clone_size: -; j_call: TRBJ2-7; v_call: TRBV12-3/TRBV12-4; d_call: TRBD1; cdr3_aa: CASSLALGVRDSSYEQYF; cdr3_nt: TGTGCCAGCAGTTTAGCCCTAGGGGTTAGGGACAGCTCCTACGAGCAGTACTTC
clone_size: many; j_call: TRBJ2-7; v_call: TRBV12-3/TRBV12-4; d_call: -; cdr3_aa: CASSLARGPSYEQYF; cdr3_nt: TGTGCCAGCAGTTTAGCCCGGGGGCCCTCCTACGAGCAGTACTTC
clone_size: few; j_call: TRBJ2-3; v_call: TRBV12-3/TRBV12-4; d_call: -; cdr3_aa: CASSWPDKSTDTQYF; cdr3_nt: TGTGCCAGCAGTTGGCCGGACAAGAGCACAGATACGCAGTATTTT
clone_size: -; j_call: TRBJ2-7; v_call: TRBV4-1; d_call: -; cdr3_aa: CASSQVGVSYEQYF; cdr3_nt: TGCGCCAGCAGCCAAGTAGGGGTGTCCTACGAGCAGTACTTC
clone_size: -; j_call: TRBJ2-3; v_call: TRBV14; d_call: TRBD1; cdr3_aa: CASSQVFGTGVTDTQYF; cdr3_nt: TGTGCCAGCAGCCAAGTGTTCGGGACAGGGGTAACAGATACGCAGTATTTT
clone_size: -; j_call: TRBJ1-1; v_call: TRBV5-1; d_call: -; cdr3_aa: CASSVGGVGAEAFF; cdr3_nt: TGCGCCAGCAGCGTGGGAGGGGTGGGCGCTGAAGCTTTCTTT
clone_size: -; j_call: TRBJ2-7; v_call: TRBV18; d_call: -; cdr3_aa: CASSPLQGELSEQYF; cdr3_nt: TGTGCCAGCTCACCACTCCAGGGAGAGCTCTCCGAGCAGTACTTC
clone_size: -; j_call: TRBJ1-2; v_call: TRBV4-1; d_call: TRBD1; cdr3_aa: CASSPLPGGYGYTF; cdr3_nt: TGCGCCAGCAGCCCCTTACCAGGGGGCTATGGCTACACCTTC
clone_size: -; j_call: TRBJ2-1; v_call: TRBV2; d_call: TRBD2; cdr3_aa: CASSSGLAGGRFF; cdr3_nt: TGTGCCAGCAGTAGCGGACTAGCGGGGGGGCGGTTCTTC
clone_size: many; j_call: TRBJ2-1; v_call: TRBV12-3/TRBV12-4; d_call: -; cdr3_aa: CASSSPLGYNEQFF; cdr3_nt: TGTGCCAGCAGTTCCCCTCTAGGCTACAATGAGCAGTTCTTC
clone_size: few; j_call: TRBJ2-1; v_call: TRBV4-3; d_call: -; cdr3_aa: CASRTVGGEQFF; cdr3_nt: TGCGCCAGCAGAACCGTGGGGGGTGAGCAGTTCTTC
clone_size: -; j_call: TRBJ2-7; v_call: TRBV29-1; d_call: TRBD2; cdr3_aa: CSVRLAASEGQYF; cdr3_nt: TGCAGCGTTCGACTAGCGGCGTCGGAGGGGCAGTACTTC
clone_size: many; j_call: TRBJ2-3; v_call: TRBV29-1; d_call: TRBD2; cdr3_aa: CSSGLASDTQYF; cdr3_nt: TGCAGCTCCGGACTAGCGTCAGATACGCAGTATTTT
clone_size: few; j_call: TRBJ1-5; v_call: TRBV20-1; d_call: -; cdr3_aa: CSASRGLADQPQHF; cdr3_nt: TGCAGTGCTTCCCGAGGCCTAGCAGATCAGCCCCAGCATTTT
clone_size: few; j_call: TRBJ1-6; v_call: TRBV20-1; d_call: -; cdr3_aa: CSARESGLNSPLHF; cdr3_nt: TGCAGTGCTAGAGAGTCAGGGCTTAATTCACCCCTCCACTTT
clone_size: many; j_call: TRBJ2-3; v_call: TRBV7-2; d_call: TRBD2; cdr3_aa: CASSLSGGGHYTDTQYF; cdr3_nt: TGTGCCAGCAGCTTAAGCGGGGGAGGACACTACACAGATACGCAGTATTTT
clone_size: many; j_call: TRBJ2-3; v_call: TRBV4-3; d_call: -; cdr3_aa: CASRQETATTDTQYF; cdr3_nt: TGCGCCAGCAGACAAGAGACTGCTACAACAGATACGCAGTATTTT
clone_size: -; j_call: TRBJ2-3; v_call: TRBV20-1; d_call: -; cdr3_aa: CSAPTWGTDTQYF; cdr3_nt: TGCAGTGCCCCAACTTGGGGCACAGATACGCAGTATTTT
clone_size: -; j_call: TRBJ1-3; v_call: TRBV30; d_call: -; cdr3_aa: CAWRVKGGGVSGPIYF; cdr3_nt: TGTGCCTGGAGGGTCAAAGGGGGAGGCGTCTCGGGACCCATATATTTT
clone_size: -; j_call: TRBJ2-5; v_call: TRBV6-2/TRBV6-3; d_call: -; cdr3_aa: CASSYSQQAPQETQYF; cdr3_nt: TGTGCCAGCAGTTACTCGCAGCAGGCCCCGCAAGAGACCCAGTACTTC